This record covers a single TCR beta chain. No antigen is known for it. The data are from a study of cytomegalovirus exposure and HLA in healthy donors. Findings and caveats of the study: In most subjects, TCR beta sequences reportedly gave accurate predictions of HLA-A and HLA-B alleles. The classifier reportedly diagnosed cytomegalovirus status with high sensitivity and specificity. The likely explanation for a cluster of highly shared sequence variants was sequencing artifact.

Primers included in the PCR were 60 Vbeta and 13 Jbeta primers. Sequencing used immunoSEQ multiplex PCR; TCRdb keeps in-frame clones, though not all of them. The data contain under 200,000 clones, 80% of them seen just once; the ten biggest clones take up 1%. The V gene end was trimmed by 4 bases and the J gene end by 2 bases; junction bases not matched to a gene: 7. Germline V CDR1 and CDR2: MDHEN, SYDVKM. This CDR3 has 16 amino acids. This sequence originates from a woman between 45 and 65 years old in good health and CMV-seropositive. The sequencing sample was made of PBMCs. The chain recombines TRBV28 with TRBJ2-5, with 10 bases matching TRBD2. CDR3 sequence (DNA): TGTGCCAGCAGTTCTAGGGAGACTAGCGGGCAAGAGACCCAGTACTTC. Amino acids: CASSSRETSGQETQYF. Full variable domain (outside the CDR3, taken from reference TRBV28 and TRBJ2-5): DVKVTQSSRYLVKRTGEKVFLECVQDMDHENMFWYRQDPGLGLRLIYFSYDVKMKEKGDIPEGYSVSREKKERFSLILESASTNQTSMYLCASSSRETSGQETQYFGPGTRLLVL.